The entry that follows covers one T cell receptor (beta chain) sequence. The sample is drawn from a study of blood T cell repertoires in COVID-19. Study background: The United States, Italy and Spain were the sources of the acute and convalescent COVID-19 samples. PBMCs, B-cell-depleted T cells, or T cells were the source of the cDNA or gDNA that made up the material.

Produced via immunoSEQ multiplex PCR; TCRdb's table is partial and in-frame only. The table lists around 450,000 clones, about 85% of them singletons. Membership in each cohort depended on participant-reported clinical history. This CDR3 has 16 residues. The junction had 11 bases not matched to a gene; V was cut back by 1 base and J by 10 bases. Germline V gene sequence: CDR1 MNHEY, CDR2 SVGEGT. The chain recombines TRBV6-2 or TRBV6-3 with TRBJ2-1; 9 nucleotides align to TRBD1. The sample consisted of PBMCs or T cells enriched from blood (not recorded which). The clonotype was recovered from a woman younger than 35 with acute COVID-19. The DNA for the CDR3 is TGTGCCAGCAGTTACTACAGACAGGGGGGCAGGAAGGAGCAGTTCTTC. Protein product: CASSYYRQGGRKEQFF.